Listed below are T cell receptor beta chains from one sample, sequenced in a study of cytomegalovirus exposure and HLA in healthy donors. This table comes from immunoSEQ multiplex PCR, and its TCRdb copy is limited to in-frame clones, with some not included. In the table there are 85,000 to 120,000 clones, about 87% of which are singletons. The sequencing sample was made of PBMCs. These receptors were obtained from a woman under 30 in good health and CMV-seropositive. The CDR3 runs from the conserved cysteine through the conserved F or W. Each record gives: J gene, V gene, CDR3 protein.

TRBJ1-3 | TRBV7-9 | CASSLGTGSSGNTIYF
TRBJ1-2 | TRBV7-8 | CASSLGATGQGYGYTF
TRBJ1-2 | TRBV6-4 | CASSMEEGYGYTF
TRBJ1-5 | TRBV28 | CASSFWTREGNQPQHF
TRBJ2-3 | TRBV4-1 | CASSQEATDTQYF
TRBJ1-5 | TRBV10-2 | CASSERQGIQPQHF
TRBJ2-3 | TRBV5-1 | CASSHQPIDRRSTDTQYF
TRBJ2-5 | TRBV5-6 | CASSSTHRIGFQETQYF
TRBJ1-6 | TRBV7-2 | CASSLFPDRRDSPLHF
TRBJ2-5 | TRBV25-1 | CASSDPRGLYQETQYF
TRBJ2-7 | TRBV9 | CASSVEDRVGEQYF
TRBJ2-5 | TRBV4-3 | CASSQATDQETQYF
TRBJ2-2 | TRBV2 | CASTQQENTGELFF
TRBJ2-7 | TRBV7-9 | CASSLDVEQHEQYF
TRBJ2-3 | TRBV7-6 | CASSIKLGLASDTQYF
TRBJ1-1 | TRBV6-5 | CASSRQGQNTEAFF
TRBJ1-1 | TRBV13 | CASSYGTGVTEAFF
TRBJ1-3 | TRBV4-3 | CASSQDTGGGNTIYF
TRBJ1-3 | TRBV10-3 | CAISLAGRARRNTIYF
TRBJ2-3 | TRBV7-9 | CASSLALASGGSTDTQYF
TRBJ2-5 | TRBV10-3 | CATGQGKQETQYF
TRBJ1-1 | TRBV18 | CASSPPLTGMNTEAFF
TRBJ1-4 | TRBV6-5 | CASRTVATNEKLFF
TRBJ1-6 | TRBV5-1 | CASSLGQGSGNSPLHF
TRBJ1-2 | TRBV6-5 | CASSSQGGGNYGYTF
TRBJ2-2 | TRBV15 | CATSRDSLVRNTGELFF
TRBJ1-4 | TRBV10-2 | CASSGGTGGGREKLFF
TRBJ2-7 | TRBV28 | CASRPGTGNYEQYF
TRBJ2-5 | TRBV9 | CASSVAPNRGWETQYF
TRBJ1-2 | TRBV18 | CASSLDRGLVYGYTF
TRBJ1-6 | TRBV7-9 | CASSPMDRGNSPLHF
TRBJ2-7 | TRBV5-6 | CASSLFLSGGDYEQYF
TRBJ1-6 | TRBV28 | CASSARDTGYSPLHF
TRBJ1-4 | TRBV5-4 | CASSPGTGGEGTNEKLFF
TRBJ1-1 | TRBV6-5 | CASSPTDRNTEAFF
TRBJ1-2 | TRBV5-6 | CASSLWGGGQGRNGYTF
TRBJ1-2 | TRBV5-1 | CASSFSGSSALRGYTF
TRBJ2-2 | TRBV6-5 | CASSYGGARGELFF
TRBJ2-7 | TRBV18 | CASSPRQGLYEQYF
TRBJ2-1 | TRBV28 | CASSPNRRLSYNEQFF
TRBJ1-2 | TRBV2 | CASSADRAYGYTF
TRBJ1-1 | TRBV7-9 | CASSLNTEAFF
TRBJ1-1 | TRBV9 | CASSAPGTGNTEAFF
TRBJ1-4 | TRBV19 | CASSKQGGDEKLFF
TRBJ1-1 | TRBV6-5 | CASSYRYTTEAFF
TRBJ1-2 | TRBV4-1 | CASRQSMGRHNYGYTF
TRBJ1-2 | TRBV7-2 | CASSTSTGGGYGYTF
TRBJ2-3 | TRBV28 | CASSPGLPTDTQYF
TRBJ2-3 | TRBV4-1 | CASSQQGPPTDTQYF
TRBJ2-5 | TRBV4-1 | CASSEGGGKGETQYF
TRBJ1-6 | TRBV27 | CASSLVWTANSPLHF
TRBJ2-2 | TRBV27 | CASSPVVGELFF
TRBJ1-6 | TRBV6-5 | CASSYRHPRDSPLHF
TRBJ1-1 | TRBV5-8 | CASRSGTGANTEAFF
TRBJ1-2 | TRBV18 | CASSPLGMLEGGVGYGYTF
TRBJ2-7 | TRBV27 | CASSLGSGTELYEQYF
TRBJ2-6 | TRBV6-4 | CASSDGQGGANVLTF